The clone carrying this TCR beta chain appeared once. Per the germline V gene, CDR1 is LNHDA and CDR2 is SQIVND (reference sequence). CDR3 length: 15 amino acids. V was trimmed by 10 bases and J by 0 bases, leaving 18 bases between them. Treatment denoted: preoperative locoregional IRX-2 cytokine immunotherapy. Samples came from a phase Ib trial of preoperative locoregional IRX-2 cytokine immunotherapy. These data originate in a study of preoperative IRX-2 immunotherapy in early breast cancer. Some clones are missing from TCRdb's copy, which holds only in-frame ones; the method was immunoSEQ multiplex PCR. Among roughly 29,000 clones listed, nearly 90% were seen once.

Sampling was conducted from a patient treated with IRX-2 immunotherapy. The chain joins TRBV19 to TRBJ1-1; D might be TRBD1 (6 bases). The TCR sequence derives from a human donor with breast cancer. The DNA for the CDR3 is TGTGCCACTCGGGGGGCAGGGCTAATGAACACTGAAGCTTTCTTT. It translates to CATRGAGLMNTEAFF.